This T cell receptor beta chain was recorded in a study of blood T cell repertoires in COVID-19. Method: immunoSEQ multiplex PCR; TCRdb's copy keeps in-frame clones and lacks some. The sample holds around 340,000 clones; more than 70% are singletons and the top ten take 2.5% to 3%. Germline assignment: CDR1 SGHTA and CDR2 FQGTGA. CDR3 length: 17 residues. J was trimmed by 5 bases and V by 5 bases; bases with no gene match: 12. This TCR was sampled from a man aged 25 to 40 with active or convalescent COVID-19. V is TRBV7-3 and J is TRBJ2-2; 9 positions match TRBD1. The sample consisted of peripheral blood. Here the CDR3 reads CASSPWVTGGRTGELFF. In DNA, the CDR3 is TGTGCCAGCAGCCCCTGGGTCACAGGGGGCCGAACCGGGGAGCTGTTTTTT.